The 8 T cell receptor beta chains below come from one sample, sequenced in a study of blood T cell repertoires in COVID-19. Libraries were prepared by immunoSEQ multiplex PCR; TCRdb keeps only in-frame clonotypes and omits some of them. The table shows approximately 110,000 clones, with about 83% occurring only once. The material sequenced was peripheral blood. The source of these receptors is a human donor in a cohort sampled during active COVID-19.

The J gene is TRBJ2-2, the V gene TRBV10-3; 14 nucleotides line up with TRBD2. The germline V gene has CDR1 ENHRY and CDR2 SYGVKD. The CDR3 extends over 18 amino acids. The trim removed 3 bases at V and 3 bases at J, leaving 6 bases unmatched. In DNA, the CDR3 is TGTGCCATCAGTGAACTCCCGGGACTAGCGGGAGACACCGGGGAGCTGTTTTTT. Amino acids: CAISELPGLAGDTGELFF.

This clone was detected only a few times. The chain is built from TRBV24-1 and TRBJ2-5; possible D gene TRBD2, 7 bases. In germline, CDR1 is KGHDR, CDR2 SFDVKD. The CDR3 totals 16 residues. Trimming left V 4 bases short and J 5 bases short, with 19 bases between. The CDR3 protein is CATSETAGARGETQYF. The CDR3 DNA is TGTGCCACCAGTGAAACCGCGGGGGCGCGGGGGGAGACCCAGTACTTC.

This chain joins TRBV5-1 and TRBJ2-1, with TRBD2 matching 16 bases. V was clipped by 7 bases and J by 9 bases; unmatched bases: 7. The CDR3 sequence is 15 residues long. CDR1 and CDR2 from the germline V gene are SGHRS and YFSETQ. CDR3 coding DNA: TGCGCCAGCTTGGGACTAGCGGGAGGGCCTAGTGAGCAGTTCTTC. Translating gives CASLGLAGGPSEQFF.

The chain has TRBV12-3 or TRBV12-4 and TRBJ2-5; D unclear. Trimming pared 8 bases from V and 5 bases from J, leaving 12 bases between. The CDR3 sequence is 12 residues long. In nucleotides, the CDR3 is TGTGCCAGCGGCCGTCCGATGGAGACCCAGTACTTC. Its translation: CASGRPMETQYF.

The V and J genes are TRBV5-1 and TRBJ1-1; TRBD1 agrees at 9 bases. The CDR3 contains 14 residues. CDR1 and CDR2 (germline): SGHRS, YFSETQ. J gave up 5 bases and V 4 bases, and 6 bases lay outside the gene matches. CDR3: CASSKDRGKTEAFF. Here the CDR3 DNA reads TGCGCCAGCAGCAAGGACAGGGGAAAAACTGAAGCTTTCTTT.

This clone was detected a few times. This rearrangement joins TRBV12-3 or TRBV12-4 to TRBJ1-2; D not certain. V dropped 3 bases and J dropped 4 bases, with 6 bases sitting between them. CDR3 size: 12 residues. DNA for the CDR3: TGTGCCAGCAGTTTCACGAGCTATGGCTACACCTTC. Protein sequence: CASSFTSYGYTF.

V usage is TRBV12-3 or TRBV12-4 and J usage is TRBJ2-7; D remains ambiguous. This CDR3 is 10 amino acids long. V lost 8 bases and J lost 7, with 9 bases in between. The DNA of the CDR3 is TGTGCCAGCTGCAGTCAGGAGCAGTACTTC. This sequence encodes CASCSQEQYF.

The V call is TRBV12-5, the J call TRBJ2-7, with D perhaps TRBD2 (5 bases). This CDR3 comprises 17 residues. V lost 0 bases and J 4 bases, leaving 19 bases between the germline ends. Germline lookup yields CDR1 LGHNT and CDR2 FRNRAP. Here the CDR3 reads CASGLVLMGSVEYEQYF. In DNA form, the CDR3 reads TGTGCTAGTGGTTTGGTACTGATGGGTAGCGTGGAGTACGAGCAGTACTTC.